This TCR beta chain appears in the sequencing data of a study of monozygotic twins with inflammatory bowel disease. Study findings and constraints: Healthy twins showed more clonotype sharing with others than IBD patients, especially patients with disease activity. With inverse Simpson as the measure, TCRbeta diversity was lower in IBD patients than in healthy co-twins. Repertoire similarity was not found to differ between concordant and discordant twins, possibly from limited power.

Comment on this clonotype: Its antigen is undetermined.

TCRdb reworked the 5' RACE reads into one entry per CDR3 protein, no DNA. The sample holds approximately 390,000 distinct CDR3 sequences. Germline CDR1 is KGHDR and CDR2 is SFDVKD. This CDR3 is built from 16 residues. Sample: blood. The clonotype originates from a human donor with ulcerative colitis or Crohn's disease, or a healthy co-twin of an affected twin (not recorded which). The gene calls are TRBV24-1 and TRBJ2-1; lacking DNA, the TRBD2 call made by TCRdb goes unchecked. The CDR3 spells CATSDRKAGGPWEQFF.